Listed below are T cell receptor beta chains from one sample, sequenced in a study of beta chain features in type 1 diabetes. Here immunoSEQ multiplex PCR was the method, and the copy in TCRdb shows in-frame clones only, minus some. The sample consists of 250,000 to 350,000 clones, approximately 16% of them appearing once. Specimen: naive CD4+ T cells from blood. The source is a man between 18 and 29 years old with type 1 diabetes. Each CDR3 is given with its conserved first and last residue. D genes are given only for firm matches. Clone size, where shown, is once, few, many, or a class for clones that have expanded.

abundance: NA
v_gene: TRBV5-4
j_gene: TRBJ1-2
len: 15
d_gene: TRBD1
CDR3nt: TGTGCCAGCAGCAGACAGGGGAGGGGTGCTAGGGGCTACACCTTC
CDR3aa: CASSRQGRGARGYTF

abundance: NA
v_gene: TRBV11-2
j_gene: TRBJ2-6
len: 15
d_gene: NA
CDR3nt: TGTGCCAGCAGGCGTACAGGGACAGGGGCCAACGTCCTGACTTTC
CDR3aa: CASRRTGTGANVLTF

abundance: NA
v_gene: TRBV6-4
j_gene: TRBJ2-1
len: 14
d_gene: TRBD2
CDR3nt: TGTGCCAGCAGTGATATAGCGGGAGTCCGCGAGCAGTTCTTC
CDR3aa: CASSDIAGVREQFF

abundance: NA
v_gene: TRBV6-1
j_gene: TRBJ1-5
len: 12
d_gene: NA
CDR3nt: TGTGCCAGCAGAACGAGTATCGTGCCCCAGCATTTT
CDR3aa: CASRTSIVPQHF

abundance: NA
v_gene: TRBV28
j_gene: TRBJ1-4
len: 15
d_gene: NA
CDR3nt: TGTGCCAGCGGACAACTCATGAGTACTAATGAAAAACTGTTTTTT
CDR3aa: CASGQLMSTNEKLFF

abundance: few
v_gene: TRBV2
j_gene: TRBJ1-5
len: 15
d_gene: TRBD1
CDR3nt: TGTGCCAGCAGGGTACGACAGGGGCCGGATCAGCCCCAGCATTTT
CDR3aa: CASRVRQGPDQPQHF

abundance: NA
v_gene: TRBV29-1
j_gene: TRBJ1-1
len: 16
d_gene: TRBD1
CDR3nt: TGCAGCGTTTCTGACAGGGTGCCTCCCCCGAACACTGAAGCTTTCTTT
CDR3aa: CSVSDRVPPPNTEAFF

abundance: few
v_gene: TRBV11-2
j_gene: TRBJ1-1
len: 16
d_gene: TRBD1
CDR3nt: TGTGCCAGCAGCTTGACGGGACAGGGGTGGTCTCTTGAAGCTTTCTTT
CDR3aa: CASSLTGQGWSLEAFF

abundance: NA
v_gene: TRBV28
j_gene: TRBJ2-7
len: 14
d_gene: NA
CDR3nt: TGTGCCAGCGCACGGGGGAGCACGGGCCACGAGCAGTACTTC
CDR3aa: CASARGSTGHEQYF

abundance: NA
v_gene: TRBV5-1
j_gene: TRBJ2-1
len: 13
d_gene: TRBD2
CDR3nt: TGCGCCAGCAGGAGCGGGGGGGTTCATGAGCAGTTCTTC
CDR3aa: CASRSGGVHEQFF

abundance: NA
v_gene: TRBV7-8
j_gene: TRBJ2-4
len: 14
d_gene: NA
CDR3nt: TGTGCCAGCAGCCACATTCGTGCCAAAAACATTCAGTACTTC
CDR3aa: CASSHIRAKNIQYF

abundance: few
v_gene: TRBV28
j_gene: TRBJ2-2
len: 16
d_gene: TRBD2
CDR3nt: TGTGCCAGCAGCCCGGGGACTAGCATAGATTTCCGGGAGCTGTTTTTT
CDR3aa: CASSPGTSIDFRELFF

abundance: NA
v_gene: TRBV15
j_gene: TRBJ2-7
len: 12
d_gene: NA
CDR3nt: TGTGCCACCAGCAGAGACACATCCCGGCAGTACTTC
CDR3aa: CATSRDTSRQYF

abundance: NA
v_gene: TRBV5-6
j_gene: TRBJ1-1
len: 12
d_gene: NA
CDR3nt: TGTGCCGTCGGCGGCGGTGGGGGCAGAGCTTTCTTT
CDR3aa: CAVGGGGGRAFF

abundance: few
v_gene: TRBV5-6
j_gene: TRBJ2-7
len: 12
d_gene: NA
CDR3nt: TGTGCCAGCAGCGTCCGGGAACGGCGCGCATACTTC
CDR3aa: CASSVRERRAYF

abundance: NA
v_gene: TRBV14
j_gene: TRBJ1-5
len: 18
d_gene: TRBD1
CDR3nt: TGTGCCAGCAGCCCCGCCCCGGGACAGGGGCGATACAATCAGCCCCAGCATTTT
CDR3aa: CASSPAPGQGRYNQPQHF

abundance: few
v_gene: TRBV9
j_gene: TRBJ2-3
len: 16
d_gene: TRBD2
CDR3nt: TGTGCCAGCAGCGTAGAAACGGGGGGGAGCACAGATACGCAGTATTTT
CDR3aa: CASSVETGGSTDTQYF

abundance: few
v_gene: TRBV13
j_gene: TRBJ2-7
len: 16
d_gene: TRBD2
CDR3nt: TGTGCCAGCAGCAAAACGGGCGGGACTAGTGTTTACGAGCAGTACTTC
CDR3aa: CASSKTGGTSVYEQYF

abundance: NA
v_gene: TRBV9
j_gene: TRBJ1-3
len: 21
d_gene: TRBD1
CDR3nt: TGTGCCAGCAGCCATGCCGGGACAGGTTCGGCGGCGAGTTACTCTGGAAACACCATATATTTT
CDR3aa: CASSHAGTGSAASYSGNTIYF

abundance: NA
v_gene: TRBV7-2
j_gene: TRBJ2-7
len: 15
d_gene: NA
CDR3nt: TGTGCCAGCAGCTTATTAAGGGGTGGTGGCTACGAGCAGTACTTC
CDR3aa: CASSLLRGGGYEQYF

abundance: NA
v_gene: TRBV7-9
j_gene: TRBJ1-2
len: 12
d_gene: NA
CDR3nt: TGTGCCAGCAGCCCGACAGCCGGTGGCTACACCTTC
CDR3aa: CASSPTAGGYTF

abundance: NA
v_gene: TRBV11-2
j_gene: TRBJ2-7
len: 14
d_gene: TRBD1
CDR3nt: TGTGCCAGCAGCTTGATGACAGGGACCTACGAGCAGTACTTC
CDR3aa: CASSLMTGTYEQYF

abundance: few
v_gene: TRBV30
j_gene: TRBJ1-5
len: 13
d_gene: NA
CDR3nt: TGTGCCTGGAGTCTTCAGGGAAATCAGCCCCAGCATTTT
CDR3aa: CAWSLQGNQPQHF

abundance: NA
v_gene: TRBV5-1
j_gene: TRBJ2-3
len: 15
d_gene: TRBD2
CDR3nt: TGCGCCAGCAGCTTCTTAGCGGGATCAGCAGATACGCAGTATTTT
CDR3aa: CASSFLAGSADTQYF

abundance: NA
v_gene: TRBV6-5
j_gene: TRBJ2-7
len: 16
d_gene: TRBD1
CDR3nt: TGTGCCAGCAGTTATTCCTGGACAGGGGCCCCCCACGAGCAGTACTTC
CDR3aa: CASSYSWTGAPHEQYF

abundance: NA
v_gene: TRBV5-4
j_gene: TRBJ2-5
len: 14
d_gene: TRBD2
CDR3nt: TGTGCCAGCAGCTCCCGAGACGGGGGGGAGACCCAGTACTTC
CDR3aa: CASSSRDGGETQYF

abundance: few
v_gene: TRBV27
j_gene: TRBJ2-7
len: 16
d_gene: NA
CDR3nt: TGTGCCAGCAGTACACGTTCCGGGACAATCTCCTACGAGCAGTACTTC
CDR3aa: CASSTRSGTISYEQYF

abundance: few
v_gene: TRBV5-1
j_gene: TRBJ2-7
len: 14
d_gene: NA
CDR3nt: TGCGCCAGCAGCTTGGCCGTGGGTTCGGGCGAGCAGTACTTC
CDR3aa: CASSLAVGSGEQYF

abundance: few
v_gene: TRBV23-1
j_gene: TRBJ2-4
len: 17
d_gene: NA
CDR3nt: TGCGCCAGCAGTCAATCTGGGGCAGGGATAGCCAAAAACATTCAGTACTTC
CDR3aa: CASSQSGAGIAKNIQYF

abundance: few
v_gene: TRBV4-1
j_gene: TRBJ2-3
len: 15
d_gene: TRBD2
CDR3nt: TGCGCCAGCAGAAGAAGCGGGAAGCTCACAGATACGCAGTATTTT
CDR3aa: CASRRSGKLTDTQYF

abundance: NA
v_gene: TRBV13
j_gene: TRBJ2-7
len: 14
d_gene: NA
CDR3nt: TGTGCCAGCAGCCTCGGCCGGGGGAGAGACGAGCAGTACTTC
CDR3aa: CASSLGRGRDEQYF

abundance: NA
v_gene: TRBV7-9
j_gene: TRBJ2-5
len: 15
d_gene: NA
CDR3nt: TGTGCCAGCAGCTTTATTTCCCCACTCCGGGAGACCCAGTACTTC
CDR3aa: CASSFISPLRETQYF

abundance: NA
v_gene: TRBV9
j_gene: TRBJ2-3
len: 16
d_gene: TRBD2
CDR3nt: TGTGCCAGCAGCAGAGTTCAGCGGGGAGGCACAGATACGCAGTATTTT
CDR3aa: CASSRVQRGGTDTQYF

abundance: NA
v_gene: TRBV2
j_gene: TRBJ2-5
len: 14
d_gene: TRBD1
CDR3nt: TGTGCCAGCAGTAGGGACAGGGGGCACGAGACCCAGTACTTC
CDR3aa: CASSRDRGHETQYF

abundance: few
v_gene: TRBV5-1
j_gene: TRBJ2-1
len: 15
d_gene: TRBD2
CDR3nt: TGCGCCAGCAGCACTAGCGGGGGGGTCCGTAATGAGCAGTTCTTC
CDR3aa: CASSTSGGVRNEQFF

abundance: NA
v_gene: TRBV7-2
j_gene: TRBJ2-1
len: 16
d_gene: NA
CDR3nt: TGTGCCAGCAGCTTAGACGTAGCCGCCTCCTACAATGAGCAGTTCTTC
CDR3aa: CASSLDVAASYNEQFF

abundance: NA
v_gene: TRBV19
j_gene: TRBJ1-2
len: 13
d_gene: NA
CDR3nt: TGTGCCACCCTAGCCAGGGGAAGTTATGGCTACACCTTC
CDR3aa: CATLARGSYGYTF

abundance: NA
v_gene: TRBV23-1
j_gene: TRBJ2-7
len: 14
d_gene: NA
CDR3nt: TGCGCCAGCGATCGCGGAGGGGTACGGGGGGAGCAGTACTTC
CDR3aa: CASDRGGVRGEQYF

abundance: once
v_gene: TRBV5-1
j_gene: TRBJ2-5
len: 14
d_gene: TRBD2
CDR3nt: TGCGCCAGCAGCGTGTCTAGCGGCCAAGAGACCCAGTACTTC
CDR3aa: CASSVSSGQETQYF

abundance: NA
v_gene: TRBV28
j_gene: TRBJ1-5
len: 17
d_gene: TRBD1
CDR3nt: TGTGCCAGCAGCCCACTTACAGGGGGCCTCGGCAGTCAGCCCCAGCATTTT
CDR3aa: CASSPLTGGLGSQPQHF

abundance: NA
v_gene: TRBV10-3
j_gene: TRBJ2-1
len: 15
d_gene: TRBD1
CDR3nt: TGTGCCATCAATCGACAGGGGAGCTCCTACAATGAGCAGTTCTTC
CDR3aa: CAINRQGSSYNEQFF

abundance: few
v_gene: TRBV11-2
j_gene: TRBJ2-2
len: 17
d_gene: TRBD2
CDR3nt: TGTGCCAGCAGCTTAGTACCTCGACGGGAGGACACCGGGGAGCTGTTTTTT
CDR3aa: CASSLVPRREDTGELFF

abundance: few
v_gene: TRBV7-9
j_gene: TRBJ2-5
len: 14
d_gene: NA
CDR3nt: TGTGCCAGCAGCTTAAACGGGATCCAAGAGACCCAGTACTTC
CDR3aa: CASSLNGIQETQYF

abundance: NA
v_gene: TRBV7-8
j_gene: TRBJ2-1
len: 12
d_gene: NA
CDR3nt: TGTGCCAGCAGCTCTATCGGCGGTGAGCAGTTCTTC
CDR3aa: CASSSIGGEQFF

abundance: few
v_gene: TRBV29-1
j_gene: TRBJ2-2
len: 13
d_gene: TRBD2
CDR3nt: TGCAGCGTGGCCGGACTAGAGGGCGGGGAGCTGTTTTTT
CDR3aa: CSVAGLEGGELFF

abundance: NA
v_gene: TRBV7-8
j_gene: TRBJ1-2
len: 15
d_gene: NA
CDR3nt: TGTGCCAGCAGTACCCCTACACGGACTGGTATGGGCTACACCTTC
CDR3aa: CASSTPTRTGMGYTF

abundance: NA
v_gene: TRBV6-5
j_gene: TRBJ1-2
len: 15
d_gene: NA
CDR3nt: TGTGCCAGCAGTTACGAAGGGACACTTAACTATGGCTACACCTTC
CDR3aa: CASSYEGTLNYGYTF

abundance: NA
v_gene: TRBV5-4
j_gene: TRBJ2-5
len: 14
d_gene: NA
CDR3nt: TGTGCCAGCAGCCACGGACACTACCAAGAGACCCAGTACTTC
CDR3aa: CASSHGHYQETQYF